This TCR beta chain was obtained from a study of blood T cell repertoires in COVID-19. Study information: Nucleic acid was either cDNA or gDNA, and it came from T cells, B-cell-depleted T cells, or PBMCs.

The assay was immunoSEQ multiplex PCR, and TCRdb's table has in-frame clones only and misses some. The top ten hold under 6% of the sample, which has about 140,000 clones, 70% to 90% seen once. The sample comprised peripheral blood. The sequence was collected from a human donor in a cohort sampled during active COVID-19.

The CDR3 DNA reads TGTGCCAGCAGTCACTGGACTAGCGGGAGACAAGAGACCCAGTACTTC. This translates into CASSHWTSGRQETQYF. The chain links TRBV6-5 to TRBJ2-5; TRBD2 agrees at 13 bases. The CDR3 spans 16 residues. Trimming took 5 bases from V and 2 from J; bases not matched to a gene: 5. CDR1 and CDR2 (germline): MNHEY, SVGAGI.